One and the same sample provided the 27 T cell receptor beta chains below, sequenced in a study of blood T cell repertoires in COVID-19. Method: immunoSEQ multiplex PCR; TCRdb's copy keeps in-frame clones and lacks some. The sample comprises 220,000 or so clones, 85% to 90% of which are singletons, and over 0.85% rests with the top ten. Sample: PBMCs or T cells enriched from blood (not recorded which). These receptor sequences come from a man aged 45-65 years who had been exposed to COVID-19.

This clone occurred once. The chain employs TRBV28 and TRBJ2-5; 7 nucleotides line up with TRBD1. CDR3 length equals 15 residues. The germline V gene encodes CDR1 MDHEN and CDR2 SYDVKM. With 5 bases clipped from V and 2 bases from J, the junction kept 8 bases outside the gene matches. CDR3 loop: CASSIQGVWQETQYF. The CDR3 nucleotides read TGTGCCAGCAGTATCCAGGGGGTGTGGCAAGAGACCCAGTACTTC.

This rearrangement joins TRBV28 to TRBJ1-3, with a possible D match to TRBD1 (6 bases). The germline V and J ends were trimmed by 4 bases and 0 bases, with 16 bases remaining between them. Germline values: CDR1 MDHEN, CDR2 SYDVKM. The CDR3 loop spans 17 amino acids. The CDR3 nucleotides read TGTGCCAGCAGTTCTCCGGACAGTTATTACTCTGGAAACACCATATATTTT. It encodes CASSSPDSYYSGNTIYF.

The chain has TRBV9 and TRBJ1-4; tentatively, D is TRBD1 (6 bases). Trimming left V 4 bases short and J 1 base short, with 11 bases between. Germline lookup yields CDR1 SGDLS and CDR2 YYNGEE. The CDR3 consists of 15 residues. As DNA, the CDR3 is TGTGCCAGCAGCTCTAGAGGGGGAACTAATGAAAAACTGTTTTTT. Residues: CASSSRGGTNEKLFF.

CDR3 sequence: CASKPTGGFNAEAFF. CDR3 DNA sequence: TGTGCCAGCAAACCGACAGGGGGCTTTAACGCTGAAGCTTTCTTT. This chain uses TRBV27 with TRBJ1-1; TRBD1 aligns across 10 bases. V lost 7 bases, J lost 6 bases, and 11 bases stayed unmatched. The germline V gene encodes CDR1 MNHEY and CDR2 SMNVEV (reference sequence). CDR3 length: 15 residues.

The CDR3 loop is CATSYDRGYGYTF. The CDR3 DNA reads TGTGCCACCAGTTACGACAGGGGCTATGGCTACACCTTC. The chain combines TRBV24-1 with TRBJ1-2, with TRBD1 matching over 8 bases. The germline gives CDR1 KGHDR, CDR2 SFDVKD. V was clipped by 6 bases and J by 4 bases; unmatched bases: 3. CDR3 size: 13 residues.

In DNA form, the CDR3 reads TGTGCCAGCAGTGAGGCACAGGGGGCTATAGAGACCCAGTACTTC. Residues: CASSEAQGAIETQYF. The chain employs TRBV25-1 and TRBJ2-5; 9 bases map to TRBD1. V lost 3 bases, J lost 4 bases, and 6 bases stayed unmatched. Germline loops: CDR1 MGHDK, CDR2 SYGVNS. This CDR3 is built from 15 residues.

The rearrangement uses TRBV3-1 (or the pseudogene TRBV3-2) and TRBJ2-7; 14 bases are a match to TRBD2. V shed 6 bases and J 0 bases; nucleotides not matched to a gene: 7. The CDR3 spans 17 residues. CDR1 is LGHDT and CDR2 is YNNKEL in the germline V gene (reference sequence). CDR3: CASSRGLAGGSSYEQYF. The CDR3 DNA follows: TGTGCCAGCAGTCGCGGACTAGCGGGGGGCAGCTCCTACGAGCAGTACTTC.

This sequence joins TRBV28 and TRBJ2-1; tentatively, D is TRBD1 (6 bases). The CDR3 runs 17 residues. Trimming removed 2 bases at V and 3 bases at J, with 17 bases between. Germline CDR1 MDHEN, CDR2 SYDVKM. CDR3 bases: TGTGCCAGCAGTTTAGTAGGTGGCAGGGGATTCTACAATGAGCAGTTCTTC. Its protein is CASSLVGGRGFYNEQFF. The whole variable domain, filled in from reference TRBV28 and TRBJ2-1, reads DVKVTQSSRYLVKRTGEKVFLECVQDMDHENMFWYRQDPGLGLRLIYFSYDVKMKEKGDIPEGYSVSREKKERFSLILESASTNQTSMYLCASSLVGGRGFYNEQFFGPGTRLTVL.

The chain recombines TRBV19 with TRBJ1-1; weak D call: TRBD1 (5 bases). Trimming left V 5 bases short and J 6 bases short, with 10 bases between. Looked up from germline, CDR1 is LNHDA and CDR2 is SQIVND (reference sequence). The CDR3 consists of 12 residues. The CDR3 sequence is CASSQRGAEAFF. In nucleotides, the CDR3 is TGTGCCAGTAGTCAGCGGGGGGCTGAAGCTTTCTTT.

Concerning this clone itself: The identical CDR3 is also encoded by other nucleotide sequences in the sample. The chain recombines TRBV5-1 with TRBJ1-1, with D possibly matching TRBD1 (5 bases). Trimming took off 3 bases at V and 1 base at J, with 10 bases between the two ends. This CDR3 is 14 amino acids long. Germline assignment: CDR1 SGHRS and CDR2 YFSETQ. For the CDR3, the DNA is TGCGCCAGCAGCTCCGGTGGACAGAACACTGAAGCTTTCTTT. Its translation: CASSSGGQNTEAFF.

This chain uses TRBV18 with TRBJ2-1; TRBD1 agrees at 7 bases. The CDR3 sequence is 16 residues long. The ends lost 3 bases at V and 4 bases at J; junction bases unmatched: 9. The germline CDR1 and CDR2 sequences are KGHSH and LQKENI. CDR3 nucleotide sequence: TGTGCCAGCTCACCTTCTTTTGGGACAGATTACAATGAGCAGTTCTTC. This sequence encodes CASSPSFGTDYNEQFF.

The chain couples TRBV28 to TRBJ1-1; a weak D match, TRBD1 (5 bases). Looked up from germline, CDR1 is MDHEN and CDR2 is SYDVKM. V dropped 7 bases and J dropped 4 bases, with 16 bases sitting between them. The CDR3 runs 14 residues. In DNA, the CDR3 is TGTGCCAGCAATTACGGGGGGTTTGGCACTGAAGCTTTCTTT. Translation: CASNYGGFGTEAFF.

The rearrangement joins TRBV7-2 to TRBJ1-2; perhaps TRBD1 as D (5 bases). This CDR3 region has 13 residues. The V end lost 5 bases, the J end lost 5 bases, and 12 bases lay between the germline ends. The germline gives CDR1 SGHTA, CDR2 FQGNSA. CDR3 sequence: CASSPGGGYGYTF. CDR3 sequence (DNA): TGTGCCAGCAGCCCGGGGGGGGGTTATGGCTACACCTTC.

CDR3 in amino acids: CASGDPGGAGHGYTF. The CDR3 nucleotides are TGCGCCAGCGGCGATCCAGGGGGCGCAGGGCATGGCTACACCTTC. This chain connects TRBV5-1 to TRBJ1-2; 8 bases match TRBD1. Germline V gives CDR1 SGHRS, CDR2 YFSETQ. The J segment lost 6 bases and the V segment lost 7 bases, leaving 14 bases of the junction unmatched. The CDR3 has 15 amino acids.

The V call is TRBV19, the J call TRBJ1-2, with TRBD1 matching 8 bases. Germline lookup yields CDR1 LNHDA and CDR2 SQIVND (reference sequence). Unmatched junction bases numbered 7, after V lost 3 bases and J lost 4 bases. The CDR3 sequence is 15 residues long. Here the CDR3 DNA reads TGTGCCAGTAGTATTGGACAGGGCCCTGTCTATGGCTACACCTTC. Protein product: CASSIGQGPVYGYTF.

V gene TRBV5-6 combines with J gene TRBJ1-5; D possibly corresponds to TRBD1 (5 bases). Looked up from germline, CDR1 is SGHDT and CDR2 is YYEEEE. The CDR3 length is 15 residues. V lost 4 bases, J lost 0 bases, and 11 bases lay in between. CDR3 region: CASSNRRYSNQPQHF. As DNA, the CDR3 is TGTGCCAGCAGCAACAGGAGATATAGCAATCAGCCCCAGCATTTT.

The rearrangement links TRBV2 to TRBJ1-3, with D perhaps matching TRBD1 (6 bases). This CDR3 is 16 amino acids long. The V gene lost 2 bases and the J gene lost 0 bases, with 11 bases spanning the gap. Germline V gene data show CDR1 as SNHLY and CDR2 as FYNNEI. The chain's CDR3 is CASSERTDSSGNTIYF. The CDR3 coding sequence is TGTGCCAGCAGTGAAAGGACAGACAGCTCTGGAAACACCATATATTTT.

The chain uses TRBV27 and TRBJ2-1; TRBD2 agrees at 9 bases. V dropped 1 base and J dropped 0; count of bases not matched to a gene: 4. The germline V gene has CDR1 MNHEY and CDR2 SMNVEV (reference sequence). The CDR3 sequence is 17 residues long. CDR3 in amino acids: CASSLYASGTSYNEQFF. In nucleotides, the CDR3 is TGTGCCAGCAGTTTATACGCTAGCGGGACCTCCTACAATGAGCAGTTCTTC.

This clone was detected only once. The chain links TRBV7-9 to TRBJ1-1; no definite D call. The V gene lost 2 bases and the J gene lost 8 bases, with 12 bases spanning the gap. CDR1 and CDR2 from the germline V gene are SEHNR and FQNEAQ (reference sequence). This CDR3 contains 13 residues. CDR3: CASSLPPLEEAFF. As DNA, the CDR3 is TGTGCCAGCAGCTTACCCCCACTTGAGGAAGCTTTCTTT.

A note on this clone: The same CDR3 arises from other DNA sequences in this sample as well. The V call is TRBV18, the J call TRBJ1-5; TRBD1 aligns across 8 bases. V dropped 3 bases and J dropped 0; count of bases not matched to a gene: 4. The CDR3 is 16 amino acids. Germline V lookup: CDR1 KGHSH, CDR2 LQKENI. The CDR3 DNA reads as TGTGCCAGCTCACCTCAGGGGGCGGGTAGCAATCAGCCCCAGCATTTT. The encoded protein is CASSPQGAGSNQPQHF. The whole variable domain, remainder taken from reference TRBV18 and TRBJ1-5, is NAGVMQNPRHLVRRRGQEARLRCSPMKGHSHVYWYRQLPEEGLKFMVYLQKENIIDESGMPKERFSAEFPKEGPSILRIQQVVRGDSAAYFCASSPQGAGSNQPQHFGDGTRLSIL.

The V gene is TRBV19, the J gene TRBJ2-1; 7 bases are shared with TRBD2. Germline loops: CDR1 LNHDA, CDR2 SQIVND (reference sequence). The CDR3 covers 12 residues. V gave up 6 bases and J gave up 9 bases; unmatched junction bases: 5. CDR3 sequence reads: CASSNPGGEQFF. CDR3 bases: TGTGCCAGTAGCAACCCGGGGGGTGAGCAGTTCTTC.

The V gene is TRBV6-5, the J gene TRBJ2-4; TRBD1 matches 8 bases. J gave up 7 bases and V 4 bases, and 3 bases lay outside the gene matches. This CDR3 contains 13 residues. Per the germline V gene, CDR1 is MNHEY and CDR2 is SVGAGI. The CDR3 spells CASSFRTGNIQYF. CDR3 coding DNA: TGTGCCAGCAGTTTCAGGACAGGGAACATTCAGTACTTC.

The chain recombines TRBV29-1 with TRBJ1-2, with no clear D. The germline gives CDR1 SQVTM, CDR2 ANQGSEA. Trimming shortened V by 3 bases and J by 4 bases, and 9 bases separated the two germline ends. CDR3 size: 12 residues. The CDR3 DNA is TGCAGCGTTGACAGGTCTCTCTATGGCTACACCTTC. It translates to CSVDRSLYGYTF.

This clone showed up just once. The chain couples TRBV11-3 to TRBJ2-7; TRBD2 is a possible D gene (5 bases). Trimming took off 3 bases at V and 5 bases at J, with 11 bases between the two ends. The length of the CDR3 is 13 residues. The germline gives CDR1 SGHNT, CDR2 YENEEA. The CDR3 DNA is TGTGCCAGCAGCTTGGGGAGAGCGCACGAGCAGTACGTC. Translating gives CASSLGRAHEQYV.

The chain is built from TRBV5-4 and TRBJ2-7, with 7 bases that match TRBD1. Per the germline V gene, CDR1 is SGHNT and CDR2 is YYREEE (reference sequence). The CDR3 totals 16 residues. After removal of 1 base from V and 2 bases from J, the junction contained 9 bases not matched to a gene. The CDR3 DNA follows: TGTGCCAGCAGCTTGAACATCGCGACAGGGACCTACGAGCAGTACTTC. Translating it yields CASSLNIATGTYEQYF.

The chain joins TRBV2 to TRBJ2-7, with TRBD1 identical over 8 bases. Germline assignment: CDR1 SNHLY and CDR2 FYNNEI. The V and J ends lost 4 bases and 3 bases, in that order; junction bases with no gene match: 8. The CDR3 length is 15 residues. The CDR3 loop is CASSGQGASFYEQYF. CDR3 in DNA: TGTGCCAGCAGTGGGCAGGGGGCGTCTTTCTACGAGCAGTACTTC.

The V call is TRBV2, the J call TRBJ2-5, with no clear D. The CDR3 extends over 13 amino acids. The V gene lost 7 bases and the J gene lost 7 bases, with 16 bases spanning the gap. Germline V gene lookup returns CDR1 SNHLY and CDR2 FYNNEI. Here the CDR3 DNA reads TGTGCCAGCAAGGTGCTACCGCGCGGGACCCAGTACTTC. Its translation: CASKVLPRGTQYF.